What follows describes a single T cell receptor (beta chain). Its antigen is as yet unknown. These data are taken from a study of OX40 agonist ivuxolimab in advanced cancers. This CDR3 is 13 amino acids long. V shed 8 bases and J shed 1 base, with 11 bases lying between them. Germline CDR1 SQVTM, CDR2 ANQGSEA. The data were produced by immunoSEQ multiplex PCR, yet TCRdb's version contains in-frame clones alone and is incomplete. The sample records approximately 70,000 clones, around 91% being singletons. Overall study results and limits: Compared with others, partial responders at 0.1-3.0 mg/kg displayed clonal expansion among the lowest. It was also the case that some nonresponders had low normalized T-cell clonal expansion. At 0.1 to 3.0 mg/kg, clonal expansion of CD4+ and CD8+ blood T cells had occurred by week 6. The specificity for antigen of the expanded peripheral T cells was not determined.

The specimen comprised CD4+ or CD8+ T cells sorted from blood, sampled in a trial of the OX40 agonist ivuxolimab. The V call is TRBV29-1, the J call TRBJ2-2; D is perhaps TRBD2 (5 bases). This TCR came from an adult with an advanced solid tumor such as melanoma, head and neck, liver or kidney cancer. CDR3 DNA: TGCAGCACTGAGGGCCGGAACACCGGGGAGCTGTTTTTT. This gives the protein CSTEGRNTGELFF.